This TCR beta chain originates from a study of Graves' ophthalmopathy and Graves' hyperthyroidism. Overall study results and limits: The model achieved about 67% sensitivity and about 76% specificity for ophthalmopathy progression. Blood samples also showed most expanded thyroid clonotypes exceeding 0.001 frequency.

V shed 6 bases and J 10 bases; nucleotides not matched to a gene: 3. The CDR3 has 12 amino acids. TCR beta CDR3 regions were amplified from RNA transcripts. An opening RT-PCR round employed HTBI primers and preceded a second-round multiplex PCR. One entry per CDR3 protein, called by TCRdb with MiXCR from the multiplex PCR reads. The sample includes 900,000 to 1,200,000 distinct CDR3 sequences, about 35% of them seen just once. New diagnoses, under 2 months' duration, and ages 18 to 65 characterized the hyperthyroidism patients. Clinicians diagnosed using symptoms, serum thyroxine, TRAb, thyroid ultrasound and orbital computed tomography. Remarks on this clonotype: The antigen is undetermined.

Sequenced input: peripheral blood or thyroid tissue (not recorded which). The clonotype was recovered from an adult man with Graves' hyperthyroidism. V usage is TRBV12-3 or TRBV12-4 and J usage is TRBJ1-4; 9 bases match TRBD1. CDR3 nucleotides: TGTGCCAGCAGACCGGACAGGGGAAAACTGTTTTTT. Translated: CASRPDRGKLFF.